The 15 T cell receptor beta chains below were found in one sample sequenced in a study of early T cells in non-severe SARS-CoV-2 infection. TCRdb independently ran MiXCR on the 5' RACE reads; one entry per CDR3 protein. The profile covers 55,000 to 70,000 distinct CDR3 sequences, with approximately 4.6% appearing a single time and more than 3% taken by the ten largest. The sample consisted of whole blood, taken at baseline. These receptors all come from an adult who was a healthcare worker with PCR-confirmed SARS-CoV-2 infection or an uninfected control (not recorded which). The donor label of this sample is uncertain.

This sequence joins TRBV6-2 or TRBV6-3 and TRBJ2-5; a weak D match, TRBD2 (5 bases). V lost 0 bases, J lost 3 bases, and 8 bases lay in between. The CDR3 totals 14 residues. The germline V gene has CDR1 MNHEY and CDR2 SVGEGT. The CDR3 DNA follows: TGTGCCAGCAGTTACTCTGGACTCAAAGAGACCCAGTACTTC. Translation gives CASSYSGLKETQYF.

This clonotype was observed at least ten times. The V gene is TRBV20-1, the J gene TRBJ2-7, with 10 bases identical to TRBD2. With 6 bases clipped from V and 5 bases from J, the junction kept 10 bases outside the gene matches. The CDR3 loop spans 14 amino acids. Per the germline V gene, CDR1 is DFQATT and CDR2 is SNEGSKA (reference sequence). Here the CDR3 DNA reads TGCAGTGCCCCGAGGGGACTAGCGAGGAACGAGCAGTACTTC. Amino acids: CSAPRGLARNEQYF.

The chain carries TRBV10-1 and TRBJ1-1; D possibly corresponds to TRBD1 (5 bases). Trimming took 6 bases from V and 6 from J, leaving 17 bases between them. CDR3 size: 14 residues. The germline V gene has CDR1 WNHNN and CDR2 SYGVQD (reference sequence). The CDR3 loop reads CASSPNSGSAEAFF. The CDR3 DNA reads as TGCGCCAGCAGCCCGAATTCAGGGTCGGCTGAAGCTTTCTTT.

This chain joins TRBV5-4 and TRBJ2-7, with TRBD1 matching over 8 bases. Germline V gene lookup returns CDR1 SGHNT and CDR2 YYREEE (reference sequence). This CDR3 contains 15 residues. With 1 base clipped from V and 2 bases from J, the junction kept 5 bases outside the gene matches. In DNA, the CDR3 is TGTGCCAGCAGCTTGTTACAGGGGGACACCTACGAGCAGTACTTC. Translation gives CASSLLQGDTYEQYF. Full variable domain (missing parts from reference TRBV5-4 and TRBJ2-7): ETGVTQSPTHLIKTRGQQVTLRCSSQSGHNTVSWYQQALGQGPQFIFQYYREEENGRGNFPPRFSGLQFPNYSSELNVNALELDDSALYLCASSLLQGDTYEQYFGPGTRLTVT.

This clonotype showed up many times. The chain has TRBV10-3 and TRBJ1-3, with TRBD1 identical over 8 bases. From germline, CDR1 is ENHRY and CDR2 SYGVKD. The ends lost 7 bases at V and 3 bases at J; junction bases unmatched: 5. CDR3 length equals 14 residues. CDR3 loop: CAITLTGGGNTIYF. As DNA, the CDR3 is TGTGCCATCACGTTAACAGGGGGTGGAAACACCATATATTTT.

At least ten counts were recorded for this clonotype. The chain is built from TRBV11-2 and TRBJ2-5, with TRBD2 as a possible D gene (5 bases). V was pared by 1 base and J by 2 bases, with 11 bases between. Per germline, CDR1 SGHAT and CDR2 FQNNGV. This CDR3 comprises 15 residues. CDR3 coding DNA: TGTGCCAGCAGCTTAGGCCTAGCAGGACAAGAGACCCAGTACTTC. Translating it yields CASSLGLAGQETQYF. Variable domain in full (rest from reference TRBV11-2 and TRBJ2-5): EAGVAQSPRYKIIEKRQSVAFWCNPISGHATLYWYQQILGQGPKLLIQFQNNGVVDDSQLPKDRFSAERLKGVDSTLKIQPAKLEDSAVYLCASSLGLAGQETQYFGPGTRLLVL.

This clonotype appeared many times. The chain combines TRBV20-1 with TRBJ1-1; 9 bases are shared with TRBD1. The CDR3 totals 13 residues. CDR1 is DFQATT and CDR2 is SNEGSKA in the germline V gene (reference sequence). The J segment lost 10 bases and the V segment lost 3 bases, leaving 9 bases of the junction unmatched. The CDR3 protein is CSASYSGTGIAFF. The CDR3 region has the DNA TGCAGTGCTAGCTACTCCGGGACAGGGATAGCTTTCTTT.

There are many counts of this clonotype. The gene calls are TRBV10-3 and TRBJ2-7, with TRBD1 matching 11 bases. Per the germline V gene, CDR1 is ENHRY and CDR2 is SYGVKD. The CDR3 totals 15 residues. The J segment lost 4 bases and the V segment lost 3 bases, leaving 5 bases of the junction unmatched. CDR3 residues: CAISDSGTGGYEQYF. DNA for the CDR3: TGTGCCATCAGTGATTCCGGGACAGGGGGGTACGAGCAGTACTTC.

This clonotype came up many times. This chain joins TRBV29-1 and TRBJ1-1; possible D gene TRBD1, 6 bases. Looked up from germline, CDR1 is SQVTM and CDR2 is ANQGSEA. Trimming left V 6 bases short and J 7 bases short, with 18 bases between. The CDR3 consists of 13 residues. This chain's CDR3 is CSVQTQGSGEAFF. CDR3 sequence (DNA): TGCAGCGTCCAGACACAGGGTTCTGGTGAAGCTTTCTTT.

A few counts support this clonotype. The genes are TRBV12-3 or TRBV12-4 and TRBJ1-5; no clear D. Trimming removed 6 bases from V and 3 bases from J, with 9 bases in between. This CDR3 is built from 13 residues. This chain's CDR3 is CASRADPNQPQHF. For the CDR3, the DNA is TGTGCCAGCAGGGCAGACCCCAATCAGCCCCAGCATTTT.

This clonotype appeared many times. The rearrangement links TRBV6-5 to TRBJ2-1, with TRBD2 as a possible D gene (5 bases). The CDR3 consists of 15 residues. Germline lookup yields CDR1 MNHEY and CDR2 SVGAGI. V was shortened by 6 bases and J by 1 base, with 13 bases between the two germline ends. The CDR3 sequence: CASSQRVSSYNEQFF. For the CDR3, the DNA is TGTGCCAGCAGCCAGAGGGTATCTTCCTACAATGAGCAGTTCTTC.

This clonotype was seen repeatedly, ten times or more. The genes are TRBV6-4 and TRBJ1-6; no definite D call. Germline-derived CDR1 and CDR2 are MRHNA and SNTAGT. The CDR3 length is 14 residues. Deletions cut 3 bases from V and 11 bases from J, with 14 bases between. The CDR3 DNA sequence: TGTGCCAGCAGTGATCGGGCAGGTAACACACCCCTCCACTTT. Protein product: CASSDRAGNTPLHF.

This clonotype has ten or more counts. The CDR3 is CASSYTSGNTIYF. The CDR3 DNA sequence: TGTGCCAGCAGTTACACCTCTGGAAACACCATATATTTT. The V call is TRBV6-5, the J call TRBJ1-3; D ambiguous. V gave up 2 bases and J gave up 0 bases, with 2 bases separating them. The CDR3 has 13 amino acids. CDR1 and CDR2 (germline): MNHEY, SVGAGI.

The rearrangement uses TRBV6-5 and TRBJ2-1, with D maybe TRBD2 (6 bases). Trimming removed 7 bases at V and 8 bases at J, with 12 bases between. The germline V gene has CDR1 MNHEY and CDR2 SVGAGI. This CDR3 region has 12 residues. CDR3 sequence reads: CASTQPGDEQFF. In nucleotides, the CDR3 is TGTGCCAGCACTCAACCGGGGGATGAGCAGTTCTTC.

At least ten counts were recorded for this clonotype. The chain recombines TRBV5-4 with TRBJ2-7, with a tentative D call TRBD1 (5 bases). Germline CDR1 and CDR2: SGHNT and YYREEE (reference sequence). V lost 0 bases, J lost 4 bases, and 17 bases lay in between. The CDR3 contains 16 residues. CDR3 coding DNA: TGTGCCAGCAGCTTGGATTCCGCAGGGCTCAGGTACGAGCAGTACTTC. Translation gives CASSLDSAGLRYEQYF.